The 21 T cell receptor beta chains presented below share a single source sample, sequenced in a study of long-term antiretroviral therapy in people with HIV. They ran version v3.0 of the immunoSEQ assay at survey level. The method was immunoSEQ multiplex PCR; TCRdb's version includes in-frame clones alone and lacks a portion of them. This table has over 15,000 clones, roughly nine tenths appearing once. Material: unsorted PBMCs, obtained 0.3 years after starting antiretroviral therapy. The receptors were sampled from a man aged 55 to 69 with HIV.

The gene calls are TRBV28 and TRBJ1-5; TRBD1 agrees at 12 bases. Trimming removed 5 bases from V and 2 bases from J; junction bases left unmatched: 10. The CDR3 length is 18 residues. Germline lookup yields CDR1 MDHEN and CDR2 SYDVKM. The CDR3: CASSTGTGGALRNQPQHF. CDR3 nucleotide sequence: TGTGCCAGCAGTACCGGGACAGGGGGCGCCTTACGCAATCAGCCCCAGCATTTT.

The rearrangement links TRBV5-4 to TRBJ2-1, with D possibly called TRBD1 or TRBD2 (6 bases each). Trimming took 2 bases from V and 5 from J, leaving 11 bases between them. Looked up from germline, CDR1 is SGHNT and CDR2 is YYREEE (reference sequence). This CDR3 spans 14 amino acids. CDR3 residues: CASSLTGDNNEQFF. CDR3 coding DNA: TGTGCCAGCAGCTTAACGGGGGACAACAATGAGCAGTTCTTC.

CDR3 sequence reads: CSVRDRGYEQYF. The CDR3, as DNA: TGCAGCGTCCGGGACAGGGGCTACGAGCAGTACTTC. This chain joins TRBV29-1 and TRBJ2-7; 10 nucleotides match TRBD1. The ends lost 6 bases at V and 3 bases at J; junction bases unmatched: 2. Germline assignment: CDR1 SQVTM and CDR2 ANQGSEA. This CDR3 has 12 residues.

The table lists this clone with a count of one. The V and J genes are TRBV13 and TRBJ2-3, with D possibly being TRBD1 (5 bases). Germline V gene data show CDR1 as PRHDT and CDR2 as FYEKMQ (reference sequence). The length of the CDR3 is 11 residues. Trimming cost V 5 bases and J 9 bases, with 9 bases left between them. This CDR3 reads CASSPKGTQYF. Written as DNA, the CDR3 is TGTGCCAGCAGCCCGAAGGGGACGCAGTATTTT.

V usage is TRBV19 and J usage is TRBJ2-7, with 7 bases lining up with TRBD1. CDR3 size: 16 residues. Germline V gene data show CDR1 as LNHDA and CDR2 as SQIVND (reference sequence). Losses at the gene ends were 5 bases for V and 0 bases for J; bases not matched to a gene: 10. This chain's CDR3 is CASSAPGTESSYEQYF. The CDR3 DNA sequence: TGTGCCAGTAGTGCTCCCGGGACAGAAAGCTCCTACGAGCAGTACTTC. The complete variable domain, with remaining parts taken from reference TRBV19 and TRBJ2-7, reads DGGITQSPKYLFRKEGQNVTLSCEQNLNHDAMYWYRQDPGQGLRLIYYSQIVNDFQKGDIAEGYSVSREKKESFPLTVTSAQKNPTAFYLCASSAPGTESSYEQYFGPGTRLTVT.

The CDR3 DNA reads TGCAGCGTTGAAGAGATCGGGGGAGAGCGAGATACGCAGTATTTT. It specifies CSVEEIGGERDTQYF. The chain uses TRBV29-1 and TRBJ2-3; D may be TRBD2 (6 bases). The CDR3 is 15 amino acids. Germline lookup yields CDR1 SQVTM and CDR2 ANQGSEA. Trimming removed 0 bases from V and 5 bases from J, with 15 bases in between.

This chain links TRBV15 with TRBJ2-2; weak D call: TRBD1 (5 bases). Trimming left V 5 bases short and J 0 bases short, with 10 bases between. The CDR3 sequence is 15 residues long. Germline V gene data show CDR1 as LNHNV and CDR2 as YYDKDF (reference sequence). DNA for the CDR3: TGTGCCACCAGCCGGAAGGACACGAACACCGGGGAGCTGTTTTTT. Encoded protein: CATSRKDTNTGELFF. Variable domain in full (rest from reference TRBV15 and TRBJ2-2): DAMVIQNPRYQVTQFGKPVTLSCSQTLNHNVMYWYQQKSSQAPKLLFHYYDKDFNNEADTPDNFQSRRPNTSFCFLDIRSPGLGDTAMYLCATSRKDTNTGELFFGEGSRLTVL.

The chain combines TRBV18 with TRBJ1-1; D is uncertain. The germline gives CDR1 KGHSH, CDR2 LQKENI. The CDR3 runs to 14 residues. V was cut by 3 bases and J by 2 bases, with 10 bases left in between. CDR3 sequence (DNA): TGTGCCAGCTCACCCAGGAGATCTAACACTGAAGCTTTCTTT. This codes for CASSPRRSNTEAFF.

This chain uses TRBV19 with TRBJ1-2; 9 bases fit TRBD1. V was pared by 11 bases and J by 7 bases, with 14 bases of the junction left unmatched. Looked up from germline, CDR1 is LNHDA and CDR2 is SQIVND (reference sequence). The CDR3 is 14 residues long. The CDR3 here is CARSWGQGPCGYTF. The DNA of the CDR3 is TGTGCCCGCTCCTGGGGACAGGGCCCTTGTGGCTACACCTTC. The whole variable domain, remainder taken from reference TRBV19 and TRBJ1-2, is DGGITQSPKYLFRKEGQNVTLSCEQNLNHDAMYWYRQDPGQGLRLIYYSQIVNDFQKGDIAEGYSVSREKKESFPLTVTSAQKNPTAFYLCARSWGQGPCGYTFGSGTRLTVV.

The chain is built from TRBV4-1 and TRBJ2-5; 8 bases agree with TRBD2. This CDR3 is 15 amino acids long. Per the germline V gene, CDR1 is MGHRA and CDR2 is YSYEKL. The ends lost 5 bases at V and 3 bases at J; junction bases unmatched: 8. The CDR3 here is CASSKAGEGKETQYF. The CDR3 DNA follows: TGCGCCAGCAGCAAAGCGGGAGAGGGAAAAGAGACCCAGTACTTC.

The chain employs TRBV18 and TRBJ2-2; D not resolved. The CDR3 is 13 residues long. The germline CDR1 and CDR2 sequences are KGHSH and LQKENI. V lost 3 bases and J 5 bases, leaving 7 bases between the germline ends. This CDR3 is CASSPGVTGELFF. CDR3 bases: TGTGCCAGCTCACCCGGAGTGACCGGGGAGCTGTTTTTT.

The rearrangement links TRBV6-5 to TRBJ2-5; 8 bases agree with TRBD2. V was clipped by 0 bases and J by 1 base; unmatched bases: 4. The CDR3 extends over 16 amino acids. CDR1 is MNHEY, CDR2 SVGAGI, per germline. CDR3 DNA sequence: TGTGCCAGCAGTTACTCGCTCGGACTAGCCCAAGAGACCCAGTACTTC. Translating it yields CASSYSLGLAQETQYF.

The chain has TRBV12-5 and TRBJ1-2; D remains unclear. The germline V gene has CDR1 LGHNT and CDR2 FRNRAP. The V and J ends lost 8 bases and 4 bases respectively, with 20 bases between them. The CDR3 is made up of 15 amino acids. In nucleotides, the CDR3 is TGTGCTAGTTGGACGGCCCGCCATTCGGGCTATGGCTACACCTTC. Residues: CASWTARHSGYGYTF.

The rearrangement links TRBV11-2 to TRBJ1-6, with D perhaps TRBD1 (6 bases). The V end was cut by 1 base, the J end by 7 bases, with 11 bases between. Looked up from germline, CDR1 is SGHAT and CDR2 is FQNNGV. The CDR3 sequence is 15 residues long. CDR3 sequence (DNA): TGTGCCAGCAGCTTAGTCGGGCAGGGGAATTCACCCCTCCACTTT. Amino acids: CASSLVGQGNSPLHF. The full variable domain, rest sourced from reference TRBV11-2 and TRBJ1-6, is EAGVAQSPRYKIIEKRQSVAFWCNPISGHATLYWYQQILGQGPKLLIQFQNNGVVDDSQLPKDRFSAERLKGVDSTLKIQPAKLEDSAVYLCASSLVGQGNSPLHFGNGTRLTVT.

This clone was observed once. The V and J genes are TRBV6-5 and TRBJ1-1; 8 bases align to TRBD1. V lost 8 bases to trimming and J lost 5 bases; unmatched junction nucleotides: 10. The CDR3 contains 14 residues. Germline CDR1 MNHEY, CDR2 SVGAGI. The CDR3 sequence: CASRERTGRTEAFF. CDR3 sequence (DNA): TGTGCCAGCCGAGAGAGGACAGGGAGAACTGAAGCTTTCTTT.

The chain employs TRBV5-4 and TRBJ2-5, with D tentatively TRBD1 (7 bases). The CDR3 runs 14 residues. Germline-derived CDR1 and CDR2 are SGHNT and YYREEE (reference sequence). Trimming removed 4 bases at V and 3 bases at J, with 13 bases between. The CDR3 nucleotides read TGTGCCAGCAGCGCGGGACAGATTGAAGAGACCCAGTACTTC. Protein: CASSAGQIEETQYF.

The V gene is TRBV19, the J gene TRBJ2-3, with 7 bases matching TRBD1. The germline CDR1 and CDR2 sequences are LNHDA and SQIVND (reference sequence). This CDR3 is 13 amino acids long. The V segment lost 6 bases and the J segment 3 bases; nucleotides outside the gene matches: 3. The CDR3 here is CASRMTGTDTQYF. DNA of the CDR3: TGTGCCAGTAGGATGACAGGGACAGATACGCAGTATTTT.

The V and J genes are TRBV29-1 and TRBJ2-5; possibly TRBD2 for D (5 bases). Trimming stripped 6 bases from V and 2 bases from J, with 19 bases between. CDR3 length equals 15 residues. From germline, CDR1 is SQVTM and CDR2 ANQGSEA. CDR3 nucleotide sequence: TGCAGCGTACTAGGAGCTAGGGAAATTCAAGAGACCCAGTACTTC. Translation: CSVLGAREIQETQYF.

The rearrangement uses TRBV4-1 and TRBJ1-1; D gene unclear. Trimming cost V 0 bases and J 4 bases, with 15 bases left between them. The CDR3 loop spans 16 amino acids. Germline V gives CDR1 MGHRA, CDR2 YSYEKL. This chain's CDR3 is CASSQDRPGIVTEAFF. The CDR3 DNA sequence: TGCGCCAGCAGCCAAGATCGGCCGGGGATCGTCACTGAAGCTTTCTTT.

The chain couples TRBV6-1 to TRBJ2-1; D uncertain. CDR3 length equals 14 residues. V lost 4 bases to trimming and J lost 8 bases, with 15 bases between them. CDR1 and CDR2 (germline): MNHNS, SASEGT. CDR3 nucleotides: TGTGCCAGCAGTGCAGTAGGACCGCTACATGAGCAGTTCTTC. Translating it yields CASSAVGPLHEQFF.

This sequence joins TRBV5-1 and TRBJ2-2; 9 bases are a match to TRBD2. The trim removed 0 bases at V and 5 bases at J, leaving 8 bases unmatched. This CDR3 comprises 17 residues. Germline values: CDR1 SGHRS, CDR2 YFSETQ. CDR3 residues: CASSLESSGSGTGELFF. The DNA of the CDR3 is TGCGCCAGCAGCTTGGAGAGTAGCGGGAGCGGGACCGGGGAGCTGTTTTTT.